This TCR beta chain was captured by sequencing in a study of cytomegalovirus exposure and HLA in healthy donors. Points on this clone: Its antigen is unidentified.

Points from the study as a whole: Clonal expansion, a later analysis showed, was greater in HLA-associated TCR beta chains than in equally common others. TCR beta sequences numbering around 15,000 were associated with HLA alleles at 0.05 false discovery rate in a later analysis. Roughly uniform depth of sequencing across donors was assumed in presence/absence analyses.

PCR employed 60 Vbeta and 13 Jbeta primers. Method: immunoSEQ multiplex PCR; TCRdb's copy keeps in-frame clones and lacks some. The table gives 200,000 or so clones; the top ten clones make up approximately 0.74% of it. The ends were cut back, 0 bases at V and 1 base at J, with 16 bases in the middle. The germline V gene has CDR1 LNHDA and CDR2 SQIVND (reference sequence). CDR3 size: 18 residues. The chain employs TRBV19 and TRBJ2-1, with a weak D call TRBD1 (6 bases). The sequenced sample was PBMCs. This sequence was found in a boy aged 5-17 years in good health and CMV-seronegative. CDR3 loop: CASSIDSAGVSSYNEQFF. CDR3 DNA: TGTGCCAGTAGTATAGATTCGGCAGGGGTGAGTTCCTACAATGAGCAGTTCTTC.